The source of this T cell receptor (beta chain) is a study of cytomegalovirus exposure and HLA in healthy donors. Study background: The same platform was used for the 120 validation repertoires and the roughly 680 first-cohort repertoires, a later analysis reported. General study results and limits: TCR beta chains numbering some 150 were designated cytomegalovirus-associated.

As for this clone: Its target is not known.

Method: immunoSEQ multiplex PCR; TCRdb's copy keeps in-frame clones and lacks some. The repertoire holds some 84,000 clones, with roughly 90% as singletons. With V trimmed by 3 bases and J by 9 bases, 8 bases remained unmatched. The CDR3 covers 14 residues. Germline V gene lookup returns CDR1 SGHRS and CDR2 YFSETQ. This clonotype was sampled from a man aged 25 to 45 in good health and CMV-seronegative. This chain uses TRBV5-1 with TRBJ2-2; 7 bases agree with TRBD1. The sample comprised PBMCs. The CDR3 DNA reads as TGCGCCAGCAGCTATGGACAGGACTCCAGGGAGCTGTTTTTT. Translation: CASSYGQDSRELFF.